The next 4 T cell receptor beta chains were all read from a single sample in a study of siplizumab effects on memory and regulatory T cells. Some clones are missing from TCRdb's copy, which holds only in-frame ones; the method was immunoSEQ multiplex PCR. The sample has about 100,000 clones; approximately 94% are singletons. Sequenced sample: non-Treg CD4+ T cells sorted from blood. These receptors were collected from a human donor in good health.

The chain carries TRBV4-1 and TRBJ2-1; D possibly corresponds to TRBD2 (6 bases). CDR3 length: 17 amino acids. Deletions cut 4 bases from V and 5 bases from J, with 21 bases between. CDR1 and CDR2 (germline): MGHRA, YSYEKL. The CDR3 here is CASSRTPPRRDHNEQFF. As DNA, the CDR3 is TGCGCCAGCAGCCGAACCCCCCCCCGGCGGGATCACAATGAGCAGTTCTTC.

The CDR3 nucleotides read TGTGCCAGTAGTATCCCTTACCGACTAGCGACTAACACCGGGGAGCTGTTTTTT. Amino acid sequence: CASSIPYRLATNTGELFF. The J gene is TRBJ2-2, the V gene TRBV19; 8 bases fit TRBD2. This CDR3 comprises 18 residues. V dropped 3 bases and J dropped 2; count of bases not matched to a gene: 11. Per the germline V gene, CDR1 is LNHDA and CDR2 is SQIVND (reference sequence).

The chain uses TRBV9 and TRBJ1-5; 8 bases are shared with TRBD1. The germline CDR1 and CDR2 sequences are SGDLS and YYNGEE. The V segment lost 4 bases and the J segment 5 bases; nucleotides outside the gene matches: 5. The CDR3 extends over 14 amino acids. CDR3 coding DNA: TGTGCCAGCAGCCCGGACAGGGAGCATCAGCCCCAGCATTTT. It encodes CASSPDREHQPQHF.

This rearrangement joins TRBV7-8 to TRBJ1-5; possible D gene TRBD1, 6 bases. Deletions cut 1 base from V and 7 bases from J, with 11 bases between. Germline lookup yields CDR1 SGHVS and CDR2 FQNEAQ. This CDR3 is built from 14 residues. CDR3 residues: CASSLEGERQPQHF. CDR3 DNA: TGTGCCAGCAGCTTAGAGGGGGAACGGCAGCCCCAGCATTTT.